This passage covers 17 T cell receptor beta chains from one sample sequenced in a study of CD8 T cells in ankylosing spondylitis. TCRdb reprocessed the 5' RACE reads with MiXCR, giving one entry per CDR3 protein. The table records approximately 190,000 distinct CDR3 sequences, roughly 13% of them present only once. The specimen sequenced was blood, either unsorted or a sorted T cell fraction (not recorded which). The origin of the receptors is a female donor with ankylosing spondylitis or in good health (not recorded which).

This clonotype has ten or more counts. The rearrangement uses TRBV7-3 and TRBJ2-3; D unresolved. The CDR3 is 13 amino acids. The germline gives CDR1 SGHTA, CDR2 FQGTGA. Trimming cost V 5 bases and J 9 bases, with 15 bases left between them. CDR3 nucleotide sequence: TGTGCCAGCAGCCCTGGTGGGGATGGGACGCAGTATTTT. Translation: CASSPGGDGTQYF.

This clonotype appeared many times. This chain links TRBV28 with TRBJ1-1; D may be TRBD1 (5 bases). Germline CDR1 reads MDHEN; CDR2 reads SYDVKM. Trimming took off 4 bases at V and 3 bases at J, with 15 bases between the two ends. This CDR3 comprises 15 residues. The CDR3 DNA follows: TGTGCCAGCAGTTCCGGACTTCACAGGTACACTGAAGCTTTCTTT. Translating gives CASSSGLHRYTEAFF.

This chain joins TRBV12-5 and TRBJ2-4, with D possibly being TRBD1 or TRBD2 (6 bases each). Germline V gene lookup returns CDR1 LGHNT and CDR2 FRNRAP. This CDR3 has 16 amino acids. V was cut by 5 bases and J by 5 bases, with 19 bases left in between. CDR3 amino acids: CASGLPTAGGENIQYF. The CDR3 DNA is TGTGCTAGTGGTCTCCCCACCGCCGGGGGCGAAAACATTCAGTACTTC.

This clonotype has just a few counts. The chain combines TRBV3-1 with TRBJ2-7; D is unresolved. The CDR3 totals 15 residues. Trimming removed 1 base from V and 2 bases from J, with 12 bases in between. Germline V CDR1 and CDR2: LGHDT, YNNKEL (reference sequence). The CDR3 coding sequence is TGTGCCAGCAGCCAAGGGTGGTCCAAGCCCTACGAGCAGTACTTC. Translated, it gives CASSQGWSKPYEQYF.

The chain links TRBV3-1 to TRBJ2-7; no definite D call. Trimming stripped 8 bases from V and 5 bases from J, with 22 bases between. This CDR3 comprises 15 residues. Germline V gene sequence: CDR1 LGHDT, CDR2 YNNKEL (reference sequence). DNA of the CDR3: TGTGCCAGCTGCGCCGATGGGCACGAGGTAAACGAGCAGTACTTC. It specifies CASCADGHEVNEQYF.

This clonotype was seen ten or more times. The V and J genes are TRBV25-1 and TRBJ1-3; possibly TRBD1 for D (6 bases). The CDR3 contains 14 residues. Trimming cost V 5 bases and J 1 base, with 9 bases left between them. Germline V CDR1 and CDR2: MGHDK, SYGVNS. The CDR3 is CASSPGTSGNTIYF. CDR3 bases: TGTGCCAGCAGTCCCGGGACATCTGGAAACACCATATATTTT.

This clonotype appeared a few times. V and J are TRBV7-2 and TRBJ2-5, with D maybe TRBD1 (5 bases). The V gene's germline CDR1 is SGHTA and CDR2 FQGNSA. The CDR3 extends over 17 amino acids. Trimming removed 5 bases from V and 3 bases from J, with 22 bases in between. The CDR3 coding sequence is TGTGCCAGCAGCCAAGGCCCCGTCACAGGCGCTGAAGAGACCCAGTACTTC. Translated, it gives CASSQGPVTGAEETQYF.

On this clonotype itself: Possible read error: a much larger clone is one base away. Because it lacks the conserved phenylalanine or tryptophan at the end, this CDR3 is likely a read error. The chain recombines TRBV29-1 with TRBJ1-2; 7 nucleotides agree with TRBD1. V was clipped by 4 bases and J by 2 bases; unmatched bases: 7. Germline V lookup: CDR1 SQVTM, CDR2 ANQGSEA. The CDR3 runs to 14 residues. Written as DNA, the CDR3 is TGCAGCGTTGGGGGCGACAGGGTCAACTATGGCTACACCCTC. Its protein is CSVGGDRVNYGYTL.

This clonotype was seen a few times. This chain connects TRBV10-3 to TRBJ2-1, with D tentatively TRBD2 (6 bases). Looked up from germline, CDR1 is ENHRY and CDR2 is SYGVKD. V was clipped by 7 bases and J by 7 bases, with 20 bases between them. This CDR3 contains 15 residues. The CDR3 here is CAINSGTQDGNEQFF. DNA for the CDR3: TGTGCCATCAATTCCGGGACTCAAGATGGGAATGAGCAGTTCTTC.

The rearrangement uses TRBV6-2 or TRBV6-3 and TRBJ2-7, with D unclear. The CDR3 runs to 13 residues. Germline CDR1 is MNHEY and CDR2 is SVGEGT. Between the trimmed V and J ends, which lost 0 bases and 2 bases, there was a span of 5 bases. The CDR3 is CASSYSPTYEQYF. The CDR3 DNA is TGTGCCAGCAGTTACTCCCCCACCTACGAGCAGTACTTC.

Ten or more counts support this clonotype. J is TRBJ2-7 and V is TRBV5-1, with 14 bases matching TRBD2. This CDR3 region has 15 residues. Germline-derived CDR1 and CDR2 are SGHRS and YFSETQ. Trimming at V came to 3 bases and at J to 5 bases, leaving 4 bases not matched to a gene. CDR3 nucleotides: TGCGCCAGCAGCTCAGGGACTAGCGGGAGCGACGAGCAGTACTTC. Translation: CASSSGTSGSDEQYF.

The rearrangement joins TRBV3-1 to TRBJ2-2; D might be TRBD2 (5 bases). CDR1 and CDR2 from the germline V gene are LGHDT and YNNKEL (reference sequence). CDR3 length: 14 amino acids. With 2 bases removed from V and 8 bases from J, the gap between germline ends came to 12 bases. The CDR3 DNA reads TGTGCCAGCAGCCAACAAACGTCGGGGGGGGAGCTGTTTTTT. Translating it yields CASSQQTSGGELFF. Complete variable domain (other parts from reference TRBV3-1 and TRBJ2-2): DTAVSQTPKYLVTQMGNDKSIKCEQNLGHDTMYWYKQDSKKFLKIMFSYNNKELIINETVPNRFSPKSPDKAHLNLHINSLELGDSAVYFCASSQQTSGGELFFGEGSRLTVL.

This clonotype was seen many times. The V gene is TRBV5-1, the J gene TRBJ2-6, with 8 bases fitting TRBD1. This CDR3 is built from 20 residues. With V trimmed by 0 bases and J by 1 base, 12 bases remained unmatched. In germline, CDR1 is SGHRS, CDR2 YFSETQ. The DNA for the CDR3 is TGCGCCAGCAGCTTGGGGTCTTATGGACAGGGACATTCTGGGGCCAACGTCCTGACTTTC. Translated: CASSLGSYGQGHSGANVLTF. The full variable domain, its missing parts supplied by reference TRBV5-1 and TRBJ2-6, is KAGVTQTPRYLIKTRGQQVTLSCSPISGHRSVSWYQQTPGQGLQFLFEYFSETQRNKGNFPGRFSGRQFSNSRSEMNVSTLELGDSALYLCASSLGSYGQGHSGANVLTFGAGSRLTVL.

This clonotype occurred many times. The chain combines TRBV12-3 or TRBV12-4 with TRBJ2-2; maybe TRBD1 (5 bases). CDR3 size: 14 residues. V was clipped by 6 bases and J by 5 bases, with 13 bases between them. CDR3 residues: CASSPQGWTGELFF. The CDR3 region has the DNA TGTGCCAGCAGCCCCCAGGGATGGACCGGGGAGCTGTTTTTT.

This clonotype was observed at least ten times. The chain combines TRBV2 with TRBJ2-3; either TRBD1 or TRBD2 may fit D (5 bases each). Trimming left V 4 bases short and J 1 base short, with 9 bases between. The CDR3 loop spans 14 amino acids. Germline V gene sequence: CDR1 SNHLY, CDR2 FYNNEI. The chain's CDR3 is CASSGRGGTDTQYF. In nucleotides, the CDR3 is TGTGCCAGCAGTGGCAGAGGGGGCACAGATACGCAGTATTTT. Full variable domain (missing parts from reference TRBV2 and TRBJ2-3): EPEVTQTPSHQVTQMGQEVILRCVPISNHLYFYWYRQILGQKVEFLVSFYNNEISEKSEIFDDQFSVERPDGSNFTLKIRSTKLEDSAMYFCASSGRGGTDTQYFGPGTRLTVL.

The V call is TRBV7-9, the J call TRBJ1-3; no definite D call. CDR1 and CDR2 from the germline V gene are SEHNR and FQNEAQ (reference sequence). The CDR3 has 13 residues. The ends were cut back, 1 base at V and 7 bases at J, with 8 bases in the middle. The CDR3 coding sequence is TGTGCCAGCAGCTTAGGGCCCAGCAACACCATATATTTT. Its translation: CASSLGPSNTIYF. The full variable domain, with the rest looked up from reference TRBV7-9 and TRBJ1-3, is DTGVSQNPRHKITKRGQNVTFRCDPISEHNRLYWYRQTLGQGPEFLTYFQNEAQLEKSRLLSDRFSAERPKGSFSTLEIQRTEQGDSAMYLCASSLGPSNTIYFGEGSWLTVV.

This clonotype was seen more than once but under ten times. This chain joins TRBV15 and TRBJ1-2, with D possibly TRBD1 on 5 matching bases. There are 15 residues in the CDR3. V dropped 1 base and J dropped 4 bases, with 13 bases sitting between them. Germline V gene lookup returns CDR1 LNHNV and CDR2 YYDKDF (reference sequence). The CDR3 loop reads CATSRGSDSRYGYTF. Here the CDR3 DNA reads TGTGCCACCAGCAGAGGCTCCGACAGCCGCTATGGCTACACCTTC.